These 16 T cell receptor beta chains were sequenced from one sample in a study of blood T cell repertoires in COVID-19. Libraries were prepared by immunoSEQ multiplex PCR; TCRdb keeps only in-frame clonotypes and omits some of them. The sample holds some 530,000 clones, less than 90% seen once. Material: PBMCs or T cells enriched from blood (not recorded which). These receptors all stem from a woman in her sixties who had recovered from COVID-19.

This clone was picked up one time. V is TRBV4-1 and J is TRBJ1-3; TRBD1 matches 9 bases. With 4 bases clipped from V and 0 bases from J, the junction kept 4 bases outside the gene matches. CDR1 and CDR2 (germline): MGHRA, YSYEKL. The CDR3 covers 16 residues. The CDR3 spells CASSPLGQGSGNTIYF. DNA of the CDR3: TGCGCCAGCAGCCCTCTGGGACAGGGCTCTGGAAACACCATATATTTT.

J is TRBJ2-1 and V is TRBV7-8; 7 nucleotides line up with TRBD2. The CDR3 runs to 14 residues. CDR1 and CDR2 (germline): SGHVS, FQNEAQ. Unmatched junction bases numbered 9, after V lost 4 bases and J lost 9 bases. The CDR3 bases are TGTGCCAGCAGCTCCCGGGACTACGCAGGTGAGCAGTTCTTC. Its translation: CASSSRDYAGEQFF. The full variable domain, with the rest looked up from reference TRBV7-8 and TRBJ2-1, is GAGVSQSPRYKVAKRGQDVALRCDPISGHVSLFWYQQALGQGPEFLTYFQNEAQLDKSGLPSDRFFAERPEGSVSTLKIQRTQQEDSAVYLCASSSRDYAGEQFFGPGTRLTVL.

J is TRBJ1-1 and V is TRBV6-5, with TRBD1 matching 10 bases. Germline lookup yields CDR1 MNHEY and CDR2 SVGAGI. CDR3 length equals 15 residues. V shed 4 bases and J 2 bases; nucleotides not matched to a gene: 4. CDR3 bases: TGTGCCAGCAGTTCTGGGACAGGGGTCAACACTGAAGCTTTCTTT. Amino acid sequence: CASSSGTGVNTEAFF.

The gene calls are TRBV6-6 and TRBJ1-2; D possibly corresponds to TRBD1 (6 bases). CDR1 and CDR2 from the germline V gene are MNHNY and SVGAGI (reference sequence). CDR3 length: 14 residues. Trimming pared 6 bases from V and 2 bases from J, leaving 13 bases between. The CDR3 DNA sequence: TGTGCCAGCAGGGACGGGACAACAAACTATGGCTACACCTTC. As protein: CASRDGTTNYGYTF.

The chain links TRBV19 to TRBJ2-1, with 8 nucleotides matching TRBD2. The CDR3 length is 17 residues. Germline trimming cut 3 bases from V and 2 bases from J; bases unmatched to any gene: 9. CDR1 and CDR2 (germline): LNHDA, SQIVND (reference sequence). The CDR3 here is CASSIGGAPYAYNEQFF. Written as DNA, the CDR3 is TGTGCCAGTAGTATCGGGGGGGCCCCTTATGCCTACAATGAGCAGTTCTTC.

The chain uses TRBV27 and TRBJ2-3, with TRBD2 identical over 11 bases. V dropped 5 bases and J dropped 6; count of bases not matched to a gene: 7. CDR3 length equals 15 residues. CDR1 is MNHEY and CDR2 is SMNVEV in the germline V gene (reference sequence). For the CDR3, the DNA is TGTGCCAGCAGTATACGACTAGCGGGGTTGGATACGCAGTATTTT. As protein: CASSIRLAGLDTQYF.

Regarding this clone: Other nucleotide sequences from this sample produce the same CDR3. The CDR3 nucleotides are TGTGCCAGCAGTGAAGTAGGGACAGGAAAACAGCCCCAGCATTTT. Protein: CASSEVGTGKQPQHF. The chain is built from TRBV2 and TRBJ1-5, with 8 positions matching TRBD1. The ends lost 1 base at V and 7 bases at J; junction bases unmatched: 6. This CDR3 has 15 amino acids. Germline V gene sequence: CDR1 SNHLY, CDR2 FYNNEI.

The chain recombines TRBV21-1 with TRBJ1-6. TRBV21-1 is termed a pseudogene. The CDR3 has 13 residues. The CDR3 protein is CASSAENNSPLHF. CDR3 in DNA: TGTGCCAGCAGCGCCGAGAATAATTCACCCCTCCACTTT.

The table lists this clone with a count of one. The J gene is TRBJ2-5, the V gene TRBV3-1 (or the pseudogene TRBV3-2); D is unresolved. The CDR3 has 11 amino acids. Germline lookup yields CDR1 LGHDT and CDR2 YNNKEL (reference sequence). V was clipped by 1 base and J by 9 bases, with 6 bases between them. CDR3 loop: CASSQAPAQYF. The CDR3, as DNA: TGTGCCAGCAGCCAAGCCCCGGCCCAGTACTTC.

This clone was detected only a few times. V gene TRBV20-1 combines with J gene TRBJ1-1; D is possibly TRBD1 (6 bases). The V gene's germline CDR1 is DFQATT and CDR2 SNEGSKA (reference sequence). The CDR3 loop spans 11 amino acids. V was shortened by 5 bases and J by 7 bases, with 11 bases between the two germline ends. The CDR3 nucleotides are TGCAGTGCTTATCAGGGGTTTGAAGCTTTCTTT. Translation: CSAYQGFEAFF.

V is TRBV6-1 and J is TRBJ2-7; D gene unclear. The V and J ends lost 0 bases and 5 bases respectively, with 23 bases between them. The CDR3 runs to 18 residues. Germline-derived CDR1 and CDR2 are MNHNS and SASEGT. The CDR3 bases are TGTGCCAGCAGTGAAGCCTATCCCTTGACTGCCGGGTATGACGAGCAGTACTTC. This encodes CASSEAYPLTAGYDEQYF.

The gene calls are TRBV30 and TRBJ1-3; TRBD1 is a possible D gene (5 bases). Germline CDR1 GTSNPN, CDR2 SVGIG (reference sequence). The CDR3 loop spans 11 amino acids. V was pared by 2 bases and J by 14 bases, with 13 bases between. The CDR3 reads CAWSFAQGLYF. The DNA for the CDR3 is TGTGCCTGGAGTTTCGCCCAGGGTTTATATTTT.

The chain links TRBV18 to TRBJ2-1, with 14 bases fitting TRBD2. The trim removed 3 bases at V and 6 bases at J, leaving 10 bases unmatched. This CDR3 contains 18 residues. Germline V gene sequence: CDR1 KGHSH, CDR2 LQKENI. DNA for the CDR3: TGTGCCAGCTCACCCCCGACTAGCGGGGGGGTCCGTCGCAATGAGCAGTTCTTC. It codes for CASSPPTSGGVRRNEQFF.

This clone was seen a few times. The V and J genes are TRBV4-2 and TRBJ1-4; unclear D gene. This CDR3 comprises 11 residues. Germline loops: CDR1 LGHNA, CDR2 YNFKEQ. The V end was cut by 0 bases, the J end by 16 bases, with 9 bases between. The CDR3 is CASSQDGEQFF. The CDR3, as DNA: TGTGCCAGCAGCCAAGATGGTGAGCAGTTTTTT.

The chain joins TRBV12-3 or TRBV12-4 to TRBJ2-1; TRBD1 matches at 10 bases. The CDR3 consists of 13 residues. The ends lost 4 bases at V and 7 bases at J; junction bases unmatched: 1. CDR3 sequence reads: CASSSDRGNEQFF. CDR3 coding DNA: TGTGCCAGCAGTTCGGACAGGGGGAATGAGCAGTTCTTC.

This chain connects TRBV5-4 to TRBJ1-2; 7 nucleotides match TRBD1. The CDR3 extends over 14 amino acids. Trimming cost V 4 bases and J 4 bases; bases outside gene matches: 7. Looked up from germline, CDR1 is SGHNT and CDR2 is YYREEE (reference sequence). For the CDR3, the DNA is TGTGCCAGCAGCCTCCGAGGGACAGTCTATGGCTACACCTTC. Translation: CASSLRGTVYGYTF.